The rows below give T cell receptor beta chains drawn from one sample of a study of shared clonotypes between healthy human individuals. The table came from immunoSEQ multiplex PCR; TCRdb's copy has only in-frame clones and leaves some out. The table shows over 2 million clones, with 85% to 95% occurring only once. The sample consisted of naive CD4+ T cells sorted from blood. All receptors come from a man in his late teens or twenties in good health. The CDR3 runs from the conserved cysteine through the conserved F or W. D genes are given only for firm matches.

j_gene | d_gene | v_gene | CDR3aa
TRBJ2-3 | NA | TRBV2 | CASSGGGSPTDTQYF
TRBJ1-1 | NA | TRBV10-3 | CAISNDGMNTEAFF
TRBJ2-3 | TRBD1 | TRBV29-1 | CSSWTGLSTDTQYF
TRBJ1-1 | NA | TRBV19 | CASSSSRNTEAFF
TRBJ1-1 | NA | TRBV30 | CARDPGPFEAFF
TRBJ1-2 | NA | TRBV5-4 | CASSPDLRGAGYTF
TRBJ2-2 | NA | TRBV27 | CASSLQLVGQDTGELFF
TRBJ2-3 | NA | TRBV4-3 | CASSQESRTDTQYF
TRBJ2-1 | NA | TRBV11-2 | CASSAAGYTYNEQFF
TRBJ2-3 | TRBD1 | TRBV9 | CASSGRTGGLADTQYF
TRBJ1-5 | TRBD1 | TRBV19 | CASSIGPGGSNQPQHF
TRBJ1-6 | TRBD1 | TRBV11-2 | CASSLQGDYNSPLHF
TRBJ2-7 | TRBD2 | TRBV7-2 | CASSLTGLAIEQYF
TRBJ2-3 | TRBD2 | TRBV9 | CASSVDAGGNTDTQYF
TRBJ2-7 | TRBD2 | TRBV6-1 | CASCPGLANLEQYF
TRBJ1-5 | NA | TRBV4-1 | CASSQGAVLRNQPQHF
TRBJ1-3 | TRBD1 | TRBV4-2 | CASSQDLKRTGRNTIYF
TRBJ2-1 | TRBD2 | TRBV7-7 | CASSPSGSGANEQFF
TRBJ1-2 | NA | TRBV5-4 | CASRSGGSEPYGYTF
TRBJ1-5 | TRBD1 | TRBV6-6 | CASRTTGGSQPQHF
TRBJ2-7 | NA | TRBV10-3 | CAIYHGPSRSGEYEQYF
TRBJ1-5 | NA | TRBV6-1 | CASSETLQLNQPQHF
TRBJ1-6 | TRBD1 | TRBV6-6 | CASRSSEGASNSPLHF
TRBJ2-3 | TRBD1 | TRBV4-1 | CASSRQGMADTQYF
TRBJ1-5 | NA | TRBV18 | CASSPNSNQPQHF
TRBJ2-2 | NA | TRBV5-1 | CASSDLAKGGTGELFF
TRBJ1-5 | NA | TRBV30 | CAWAEGAQPQHF
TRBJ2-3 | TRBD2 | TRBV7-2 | CASSIGLAGGEDTQYF
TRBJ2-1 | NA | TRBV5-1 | CASSADNEQFF
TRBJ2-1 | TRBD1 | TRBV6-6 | CASSTTGQGSYNEQFF
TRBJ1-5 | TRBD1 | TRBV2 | CASGTGGQPQHF
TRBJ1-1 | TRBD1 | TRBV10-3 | CAISEGQGDTEAFF
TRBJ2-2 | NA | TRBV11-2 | CASSRKRNTAGELFF
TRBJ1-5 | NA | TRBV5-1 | CASSLDYGYQPQHF
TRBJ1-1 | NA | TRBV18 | CASSPGGFGTEAFF
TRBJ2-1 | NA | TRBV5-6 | CASSRLPSYEQFF
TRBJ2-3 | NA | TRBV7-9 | CASSLFSNPTDTQYF
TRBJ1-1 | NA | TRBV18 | CASSPGQGGKMNTEAFF
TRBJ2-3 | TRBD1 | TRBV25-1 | CASSDLGTGLSNTQYF
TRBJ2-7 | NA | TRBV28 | CASSPTILISYEQYF